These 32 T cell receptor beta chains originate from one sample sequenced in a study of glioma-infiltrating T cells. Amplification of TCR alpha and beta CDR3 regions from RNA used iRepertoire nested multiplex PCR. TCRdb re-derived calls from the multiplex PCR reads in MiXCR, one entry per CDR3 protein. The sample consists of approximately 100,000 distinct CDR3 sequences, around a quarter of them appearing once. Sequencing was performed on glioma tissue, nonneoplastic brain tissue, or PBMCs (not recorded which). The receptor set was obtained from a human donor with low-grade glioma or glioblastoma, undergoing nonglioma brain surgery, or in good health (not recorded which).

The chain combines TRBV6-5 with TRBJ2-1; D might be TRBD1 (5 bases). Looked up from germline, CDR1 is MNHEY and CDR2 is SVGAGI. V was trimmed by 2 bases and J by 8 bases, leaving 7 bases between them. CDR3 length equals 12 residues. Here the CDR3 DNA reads TGTGCCAGCAGTTACCAGGGATATGAGCAGTTCTTC. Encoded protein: CASSYQGYEQFF.

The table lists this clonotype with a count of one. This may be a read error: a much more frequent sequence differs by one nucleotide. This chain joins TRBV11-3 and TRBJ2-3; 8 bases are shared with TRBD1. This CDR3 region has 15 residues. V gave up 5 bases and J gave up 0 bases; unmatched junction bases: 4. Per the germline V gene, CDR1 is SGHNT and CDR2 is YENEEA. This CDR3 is CASSEQGDSTDTQYF. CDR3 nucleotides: TGTGCCAGCAGCGAACAGGGGGATAGCACAGATACGCAGTATTTT.

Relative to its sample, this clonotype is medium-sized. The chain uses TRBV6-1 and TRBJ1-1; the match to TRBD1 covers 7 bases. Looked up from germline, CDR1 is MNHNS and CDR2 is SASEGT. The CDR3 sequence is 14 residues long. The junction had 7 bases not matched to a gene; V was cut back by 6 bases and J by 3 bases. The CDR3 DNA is TGTGCCAGCAGGTCCCGGGACAGCTACACTGAAGCTTTCTTT. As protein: CASRSRDSYTEAFF.

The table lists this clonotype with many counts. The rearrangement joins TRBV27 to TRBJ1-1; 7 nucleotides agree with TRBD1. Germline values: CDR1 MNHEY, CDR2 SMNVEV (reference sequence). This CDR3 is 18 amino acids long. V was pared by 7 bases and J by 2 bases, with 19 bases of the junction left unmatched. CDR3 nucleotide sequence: TGTGCCAGCACCCCTGTAGGAGGGGGCTACTTAAACAACACTGAAGCTTTCTTT. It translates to CASTPVGGGYLNNTEAFF.

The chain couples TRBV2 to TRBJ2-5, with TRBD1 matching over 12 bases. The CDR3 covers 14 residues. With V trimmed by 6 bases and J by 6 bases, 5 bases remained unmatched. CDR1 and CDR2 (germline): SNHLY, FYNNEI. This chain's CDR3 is CASSERDRGQTQYF. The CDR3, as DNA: TGTGCCAGCAGCGAAAGGGACAGGGGGCAGACCCAGTACTTC.

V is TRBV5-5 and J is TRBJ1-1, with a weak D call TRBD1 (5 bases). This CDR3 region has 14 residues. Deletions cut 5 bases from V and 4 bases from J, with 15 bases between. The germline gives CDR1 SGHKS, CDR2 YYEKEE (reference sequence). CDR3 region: CASRLVGGGTEAFF. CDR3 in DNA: TGTGCCAGCAGACTGGTGGGGGGAGGCACTGAAGCTTTCTTT.

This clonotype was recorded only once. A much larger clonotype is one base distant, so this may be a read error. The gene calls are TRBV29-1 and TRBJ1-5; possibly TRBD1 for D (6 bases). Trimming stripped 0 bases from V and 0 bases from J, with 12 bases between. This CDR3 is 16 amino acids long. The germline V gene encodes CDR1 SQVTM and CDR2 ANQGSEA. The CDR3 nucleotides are TGCAGCGTTGAAGATCAGGGGCAGTATAGCAATCAGCCCCAGCATTTT. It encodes CSVEDQGQYSNQPQHF.

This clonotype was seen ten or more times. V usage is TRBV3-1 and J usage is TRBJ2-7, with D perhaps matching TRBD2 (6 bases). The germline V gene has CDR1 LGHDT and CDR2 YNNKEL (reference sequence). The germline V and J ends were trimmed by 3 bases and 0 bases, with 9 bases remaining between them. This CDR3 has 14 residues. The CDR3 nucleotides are TGTGCCAGCAGCCACAGGGACTTCTCCTACGAGCAGTACTTC. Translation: CASSHRDFSYEQYF.

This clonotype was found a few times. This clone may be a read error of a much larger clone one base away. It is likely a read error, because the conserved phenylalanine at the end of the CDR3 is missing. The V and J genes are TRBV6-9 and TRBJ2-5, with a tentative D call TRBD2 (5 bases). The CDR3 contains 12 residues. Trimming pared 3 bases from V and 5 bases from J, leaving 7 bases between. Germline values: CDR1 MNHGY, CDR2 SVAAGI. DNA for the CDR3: TGTGCCAGCAGTTACCGCGGGGAGACCCAGTACCTC. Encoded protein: CASSYRGETQYL.

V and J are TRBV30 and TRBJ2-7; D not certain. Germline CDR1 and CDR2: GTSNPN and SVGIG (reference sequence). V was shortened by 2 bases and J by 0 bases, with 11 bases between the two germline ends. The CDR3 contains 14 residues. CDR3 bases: TGTGCCTGGAGTAACGGCGGTAGCTCCTACGAGCAGTACTTC. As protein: CAWSNGGSSYEQYF. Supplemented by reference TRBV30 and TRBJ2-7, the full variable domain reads SQTIHQWPATLVQPVGSPLSLECTVEGTSNPNLYWYRQAAGRGLQLLFYSVGIGQISSEVPQNLSASRPQDRQFILSSKKLLLSDSGFYLCAWSNGGSSYEQYFGPGTRLTVT.

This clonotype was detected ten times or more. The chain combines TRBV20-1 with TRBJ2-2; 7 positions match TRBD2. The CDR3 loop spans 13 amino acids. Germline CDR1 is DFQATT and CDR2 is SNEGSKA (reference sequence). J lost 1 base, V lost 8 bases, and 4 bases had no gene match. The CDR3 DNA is TGCAGTTCCAGCGGGAAGAACACCGGGGAGCTGTTTTTT. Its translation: CSSSGKNTGELFF.

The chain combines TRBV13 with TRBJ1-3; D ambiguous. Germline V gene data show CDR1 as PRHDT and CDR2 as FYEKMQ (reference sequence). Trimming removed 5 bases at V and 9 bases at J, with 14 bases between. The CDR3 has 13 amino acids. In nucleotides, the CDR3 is TGTGCCAGCAGCCTCGGGCGCGGAGGCACCATATATTTT. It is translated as CASSLGRGGTIYF.

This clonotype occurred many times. The CDR3 nucleotides are TGTGCCAGCAGTTTAGCAGGAGGGCAGCCCCAGCATTTT. Its translation is CASSLAGGQPQHF. This chain connects TRBV27 to TRBJ1-5, with no clear D. The germline CDR1 and CDR2 sequences are MNHEY and SMNVEV (reference sequence). The V and J ends lost 2 bases and 7 bases respectively, with 9 bases between them. The CDR3 loop spans 13 amino acids.

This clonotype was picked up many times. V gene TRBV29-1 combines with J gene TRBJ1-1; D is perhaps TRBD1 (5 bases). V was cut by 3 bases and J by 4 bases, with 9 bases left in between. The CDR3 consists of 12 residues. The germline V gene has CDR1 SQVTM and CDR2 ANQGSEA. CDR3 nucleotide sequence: TGCAGCGTTGACAGGGTTGCCACTGAAGCTTTCTTT. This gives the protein CSVDRVATEAFF.

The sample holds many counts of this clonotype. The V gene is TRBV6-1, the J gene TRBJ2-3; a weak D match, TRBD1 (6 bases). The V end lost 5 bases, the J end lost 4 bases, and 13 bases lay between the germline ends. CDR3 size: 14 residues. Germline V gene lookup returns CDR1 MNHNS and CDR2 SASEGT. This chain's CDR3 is CASSFLQGSDTQYF. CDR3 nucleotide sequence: TGTGCCAGCAGTTTCCTCCAGGGGTCAGATACGCAGTATTTT.

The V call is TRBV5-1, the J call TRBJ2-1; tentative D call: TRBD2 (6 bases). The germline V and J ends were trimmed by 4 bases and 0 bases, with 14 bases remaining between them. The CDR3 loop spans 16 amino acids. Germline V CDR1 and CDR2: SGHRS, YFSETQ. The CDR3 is CASSTLPGSSYNEQFF. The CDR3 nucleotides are TGCGCCAGCAGCACATTGCCCGGGAGCTCCTACAATGAGCAGTTCTTC.

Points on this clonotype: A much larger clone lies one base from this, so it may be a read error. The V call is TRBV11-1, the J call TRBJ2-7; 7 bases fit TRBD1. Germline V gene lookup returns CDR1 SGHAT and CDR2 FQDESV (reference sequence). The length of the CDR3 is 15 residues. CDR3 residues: CASSFARDRKYEQHF. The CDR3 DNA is TGTGCCAGCAGCTTTGCCCGGGACAGAAAATACGAGCAGCACTTC.

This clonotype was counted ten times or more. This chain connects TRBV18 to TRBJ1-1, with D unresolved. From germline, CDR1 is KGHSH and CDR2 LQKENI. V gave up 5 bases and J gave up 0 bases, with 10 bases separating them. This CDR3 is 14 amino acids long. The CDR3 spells CASSKVEVNTEAFF. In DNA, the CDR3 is TGTGCCAGCTCAAAGGTAGAAGTGAACACTGAAGCTTTCTTT. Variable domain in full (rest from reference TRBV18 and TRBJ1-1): NAGVMQNPRHLVRRRGQEARLRCSPMKGHSHVYWYRQLPEEGLKFMVYLQKENIIDESGMPKERFSAEFPKEGPSILRIQQVVRGDSAAYFCASSKVEVNTEAFFGQGTRLTVV.

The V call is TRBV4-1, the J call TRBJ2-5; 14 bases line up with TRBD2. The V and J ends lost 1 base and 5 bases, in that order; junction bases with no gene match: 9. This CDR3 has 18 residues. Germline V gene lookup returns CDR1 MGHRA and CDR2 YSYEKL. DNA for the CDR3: TGCGCCAGCAGCCAAGGGAGGGGACTAGCGGGAGAACGTGAGACCCAGTACTTC. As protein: CASSQGRGLAGERETQYF.

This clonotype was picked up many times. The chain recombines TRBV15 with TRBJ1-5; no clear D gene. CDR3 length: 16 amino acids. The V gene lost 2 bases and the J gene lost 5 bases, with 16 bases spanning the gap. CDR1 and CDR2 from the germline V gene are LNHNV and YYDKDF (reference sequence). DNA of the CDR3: TGTGCCACCAGCAGAATTCCTCGCACTCAAGATCAGCCCCAGCATTTT. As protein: CATSRIPRTQDQPQHF.

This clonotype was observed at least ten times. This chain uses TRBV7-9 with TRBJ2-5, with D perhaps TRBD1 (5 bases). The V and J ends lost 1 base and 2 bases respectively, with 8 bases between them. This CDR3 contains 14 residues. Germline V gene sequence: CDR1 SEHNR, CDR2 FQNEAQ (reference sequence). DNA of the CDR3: TGTGCCAGCAGCTTAGTGCGACAGCAAGAGACCCAGTACTTC. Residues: CASSLVRQQETQYF.

In nucleotides, the CDR3 is TGTGCCAGCAGTCCTCTCGACAATTCCTACGAGCAGTACTTC. Its protein product is CASSPLDNSYEQYF. The V and J genes are TRBV3-1 and TRBJ2-7, with D uncertain. This CDR3 is built from 14 residues. In germline, CDR1 is LGHDT, CDR2 YNNKEL (reference sequence). With 6 bases removed from V and 1 base from J, the gap between germline ends came to 13 bases.

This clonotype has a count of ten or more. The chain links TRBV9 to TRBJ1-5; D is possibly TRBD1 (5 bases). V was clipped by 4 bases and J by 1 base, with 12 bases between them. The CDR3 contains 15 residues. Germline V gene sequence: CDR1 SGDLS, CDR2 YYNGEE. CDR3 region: CASSPREGSNQPQHF. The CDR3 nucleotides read TGTGCCAGCAGCCCCCGCGAGGGGAGCAATCAGCCCCAGCATTTT. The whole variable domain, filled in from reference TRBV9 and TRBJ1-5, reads DSGVTQTPKHLITATGQRVTLRCSPRSGDLSVYWYQQSLDQGLQFLIQYYNGEERAKGNILERFSAQQFPDLHSELNLSSLELGDSALYFCASSPREGSNQPQHFGDGTRLSIL.

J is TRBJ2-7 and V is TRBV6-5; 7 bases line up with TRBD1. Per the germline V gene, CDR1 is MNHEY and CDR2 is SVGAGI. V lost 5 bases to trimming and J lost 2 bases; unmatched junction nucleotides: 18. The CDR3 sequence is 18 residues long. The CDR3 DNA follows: TGTGCCAGCAGTACGGGATGGATCTTCACAGGGGAGACCTACGAGCAGTACTTC. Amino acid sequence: CASSTGWIFTGETYEQYF.

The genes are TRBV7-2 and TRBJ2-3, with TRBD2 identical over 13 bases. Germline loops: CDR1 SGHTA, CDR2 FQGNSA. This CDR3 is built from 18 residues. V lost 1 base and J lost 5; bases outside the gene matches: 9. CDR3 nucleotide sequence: TGTGCCAGCAGCTTAGTAGTAAGACTAGCGGGAGGAGGAGATACGCAGTATTTT. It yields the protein CASSLVVRLAGGGDTQYF.

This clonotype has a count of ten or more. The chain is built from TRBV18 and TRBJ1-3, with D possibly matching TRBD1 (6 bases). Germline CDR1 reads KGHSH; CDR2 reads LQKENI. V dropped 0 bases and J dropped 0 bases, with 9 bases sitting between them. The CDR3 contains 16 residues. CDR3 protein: CASSPPGTNSGNTIYF. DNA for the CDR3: TGTGCCAGCTCACCACCCGGGACAAACTCTGGAAACACCATATATTTT.

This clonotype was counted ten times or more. The CDR3 DNA is TGCAGTGTCCCGGGACAGGGGGCGCGGAGCACTGAAGCTTTCTTT. It specifies CSVPGQGARSTEAFF. The chain recombines TRBV20-1 with TRBJ1-1; 12 bases are shared with TRBD1. The V gene's germline CDR1 is DFQATT and CDR2 SNEGSKA (reference sequence). The CDR3 loop spans 15 amino acids. The V gene end was trimmed by 7 bases and the J gene end by 4 bases; junction bases not matched to a gene: 10.

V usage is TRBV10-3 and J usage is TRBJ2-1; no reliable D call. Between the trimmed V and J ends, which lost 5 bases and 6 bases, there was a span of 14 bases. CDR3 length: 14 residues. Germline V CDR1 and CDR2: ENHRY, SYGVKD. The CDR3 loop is CAISPREDLNEQFF. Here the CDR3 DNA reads TGTGCCATCAGTCCAAGGGAAGACCTCAATGAGCAGTTCTTC.

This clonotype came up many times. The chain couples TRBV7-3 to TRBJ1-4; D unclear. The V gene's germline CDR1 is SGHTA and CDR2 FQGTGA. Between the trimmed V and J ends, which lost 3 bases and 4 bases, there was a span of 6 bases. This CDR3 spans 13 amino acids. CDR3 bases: TGTGCCAGCAGCTTTGGAATTAATGAAAAACTGTTTTTT. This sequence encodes CASSFGINEKLFF.

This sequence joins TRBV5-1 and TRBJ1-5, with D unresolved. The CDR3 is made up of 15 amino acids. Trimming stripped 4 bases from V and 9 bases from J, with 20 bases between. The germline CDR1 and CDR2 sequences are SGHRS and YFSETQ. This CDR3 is CASSMAPGARRPQHF. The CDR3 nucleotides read TGCGCCAGCAGCATGGCCCCGGGCGCTCGGCGGCCCCAGCATTTT.

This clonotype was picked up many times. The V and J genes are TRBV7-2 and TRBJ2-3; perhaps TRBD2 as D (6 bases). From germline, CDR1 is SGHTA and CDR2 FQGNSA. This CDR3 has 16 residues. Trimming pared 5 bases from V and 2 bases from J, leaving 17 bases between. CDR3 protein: CASSLGRAGPTDTQYF. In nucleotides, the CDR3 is TGTGCCAGCAGCCTAGGTAGGGCGGGGCCCACAGATACGCAGTATTTT.

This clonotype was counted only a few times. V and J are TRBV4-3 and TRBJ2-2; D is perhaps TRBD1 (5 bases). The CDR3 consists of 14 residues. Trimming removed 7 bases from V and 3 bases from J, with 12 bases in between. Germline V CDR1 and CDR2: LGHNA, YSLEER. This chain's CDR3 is CASTHTGDTGELFF. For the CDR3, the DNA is TGCGCCAGCACTCATACAGGAGACACCGGGGAGCTGTTTTTT.